This paragraph covers one T cell receptor beta chain sequence. Ages ranged from about 18 to 89 years, with residence in some 25 US areas. Cohorts were determined from participant-reported clinical history. What the recovered Cohort 3 donors had was two negative PCRs, clearance, or symptom resolution. The table came from immunoSEQ multiplex PCR; TCRdb's copy has only in-frame clones and leaves some out. Among about 150,000 clones listed, about 81% were seen once. The data stem from a study of blood T cell repertoires in COVID-19. The germline V and J ends were trimmed by 0 bases and 6 bases, with 12 bases remaining between them. Per germline, CDR1 GTSNPN and CDR2 SVGIG (reference sequence). There are 14 residues in the CDR3.

The chain combines TRBV30 with TRBJ1-5; D gene uncertain. The source of this sequence is a man in his forties or fifties who had recovered from COVID-19. Sequenced sample: PBMCs or T cells enriched from blood (not recorded which). CDR3 DNA: TGTGCCTGGAGTGTAGGTAGTGACTCTCAGCCCCAGCATTTT. Its translation is CAWSVGSDSQPQHF.